A single sample gave rise to the 20 T cell receptor beta chains below, sequenced in a study of T cells in Graves' hyperthyroidism and ophthalmopathy. From RNA transcripts, TCR beta CDR3 regions were amplified. Carried out on the TCR CDR3, a first-round RT-PCR used the HTBI primer set. Each CDR3 protein gets one entry after TCRdb re-called the multiplex PCR reads with MiXCR. This sample carries under 800,000 distinct CDR3 sequences, around 13% of them seen once, and the ten largest clones take roughly a tenth. Input material: blood. The origin of the receptors is a woman younger than 35 with Graves' hyperthyroidism.

This clonotype has ten or more counts. CDR3 loop: CASRMLGSGRTDTQYF. DNA of the CDR3: TGTGCCAGCAGGATGCTTGGGAGCGGGAGAACAGATACGCAGTATTTT. The gene calls are TRBV28 and TRBJ2-3, with 8 bases lining up with TRBD2. With 6 bases clipped from V and 3 bases from J, the junction kept 11 bases outside the gene matches. This CDR3 region has 16 residues. From germline, CDR1 is MDHEN and CDR2 SYDVKM.

Of note for this clonotype: This sequence may be a read error, since a much larger clone differs from it by one base. V and J are TRBV29-1 and TRBJ2-1; weak D call: TRBD2 (6 bases). Germline V gene sequence: CDR1 SQVTM, CDR2 ANQGSEA. This CDR3 is 16 amino acids long. The V gene lost 5 bases and the J gene lost 7 bases, with 24 bases spanning the gap. CDR3 residues: CSVKTSRGKVWNEQFF. As DNA, the CDR3 is TGCAGCGTTAAGACTAGTAGGGGCAAGGTGTGGAATGAGCAGTTCTTC.

This clonotype was counted a few times. J is TRBJ2-6 and V is TRBV3-1; D unclear. With 8 bases removed from V and 0 bases from J, the gap between germline ends came to 5 bases. This CDR3 is 13 amino acids long. The germline gives CDR1 LGHDT, CDR2 YNNKEL (reference sequence). As DNA, the CDR3 is TGTGCCAGCTCGAACTCTGGGGCCAACGTCCTGACTTTC. Amino acids: CASSNSGANVLTF.

The chain recombines TRBV9 with TRBJ2-7; tentative D call: TRBD1 (5 bases). Germline values: CDR1 SGDLS, CDR2 YYNGEE. The CDR3 covers 16 residues. Deletions cut 0 bases from V and 9 bases from J, with 22 bases between. The DNA of the CDR3 is TGTGCCAGCAGCGTAGTAGGGGTATCCCCGACGGAAGGGCAGTACTTC. Translation: CASSVVGVSPTEGQYF.

Many counts were recorded for this clonotype. The gene calls are TRBV28 and TRBJ2-5; D is unresolved. Germline CDR1 reads MDHEN; CDR2 reads SYDVKM. Trimming pared 1 base from V and 3 bases from J, leaving 12 bases between. CDR3 size: 15 residues. The CDR3 sequence is CASSLYGLSKETQYF. CDR3 DNA: TGTGCCAGCAGTTTATACGGGCTGAGCAAAGAGACCCAGTACTTC.

There are many counts of this clonotype. This chain links TRBV20-1 with TRBJ2-5, with D perhaps matching TRBD2 (7 bases). Between the trimmed V and J ends, which lost 3 bases and 2 bases, there was a span of 13 bases. Germline values: CDR1 DFQATT, CDR2 SNEGSKA (reference sequence). The CDR3 extends over 14 amino acids. The CDR3 is CSARGASGQETQYF. CDR3 coding DNA: TGCAGTGCTAGGGGGGCTAGCGGTCAAGAGACCCAGTACTTC.

The V call is TRBV19, the J call TRBJ2-5, with a tentative D call TRBD1 (5 bases). Trimming stripped 5 bases from V and 4 bases from J, with 17 bases between. CDR1 is LNHDA, CDR2 SQIVND, per germline (reference sequence). CDR3 length equals 15 residues. The CDR3 DNA reads as TGTGCCAGTAGTGACCTCCAGGGCTTGGGAGAGACCCAGTACTTC. Translated, it gives CASSDLQGLGETQYF.

The table lists this clonotype with a few counts. V gene TRBV4-2 combines with J gene TRBJ1-4; no reliable D call. The length of the CDR3 is 15 residues. V was pared by 4 bases and J by 8 bases, with 17 bases between. Germline loops: CDR1 LGHNA, CDR2 YNFKEQ. The CDR3: CASSPGSLAMEKLFF. The CDR3 DNA sequence: TGTGCCAGCAGCCCGGGCTCCTTGGCTATGGAAAAACTGTTTTTT.

This clonotype was counted at least ten times. The chain uses TRBV7-9 and TRBJ2-3; 8 nucleotides align to TRBD2. The CDR3 covers 14 residues. Germline-derived CDR1 and CDR2 are SEHNR and FQNEAQ (reference sequence). The V gene end was trimmed by 6 bases and the J gene end by 4 bases; junction bases not matched to a gene: 6. The CDR3 loop reads CASRGSGIADTQYF. The CDR3 nucleotides are TGTGCCAGCAGAGGTAGCGGGATCGCAGATACGCAGTATTTT. The entire variable domain, with the rest obtained from reference TRBV7-9 and TRBJ2-3, is as follows: DTGVSQNPRHKITKRGQNVTFRCDPISEHNRLYWYRQTLGQGPEFLTYFQNEAQLEKSRLLSDRFSAERPKGSFSTLEIQRTEQGDSAMYLCASRGSGIADTQYFGPGTRLTVL.

The sample holds many counts of this clonotype. This rearrangement joins TRBV7-3 to TRBJ2-1, with D unclear. Looked up from germline, CDR1 is SGHTA and CDR2 is FQGTGA. V lost 2 bases and J 8 bases, leaving 10 bases between the germline ends. The CDR3 contains 13 residues. Written as DNA, the CDR3 is TGTGCCAGCAGCTTATCCAGAAGCGATGAGCAGTTCTTC. It translates to CASSLSRSDEQFF.

V gene TRBV28 combines with J gene TRBJ1-3; no firm D call. The V gene lost 3 bases and the J gene lost 4 bases, with 7 bases spanning the gap. The CDR3 runs 13 residues. In germline, CDR1 is MDHEN, CDR2 SYDVKM. CDR3 sequence reads: CASSFGGGNTIYF. The CDR3, as DNA: TGTGCCAGCAGTTTTGGAGGAGGAAACACCATATATTTT.

This clonotype showed up just a few times. V is TRBV25-1 and J is TRBJ2-7; 8 bases map to TRBD1. The CDR3 spans 15 residues. CDR1 and CDR2 from the germline V gene are MGHDK and SYGVNS. V shed 6 bases and J 3 bases; nucleotides not matched to a gene: 10. DNA of the CDR3: TGTGCCAGCAGCGGGACCGGGACAGGTAACTACGAGCAGTACTTC. It is translated as CASSGTGTGNYEQYF.

This clonotype was seen only a few times. This sequence joins TRBV10-3 and TRBJ1-5; no clear D gene. The germline V gene encodes CDR1 ENHRY and CDR2 SYGVKD. The CDR3 length is 12 residues. V was pared by 10 bases and J by 4 bases, with 11 bases between. The CDR3 DNA sequence: TGTGCCACCGGACGGGAAAATCAGCCCCAGCATTTT. Translation: CATGRENQPQHF.

This clonotype was recorded many times. The V call is TRBV6-1, the J call TRBJ2-3, with TRBD2 matching 13 bases. V was clipped by 10 bases and J by 2 bases; unmatched bases: 15. Germline CDR1 reads MNHNS; CDR2 reads SASEGT. The CDR3 runs to 18 residues. CDR3 DNA: TGTGCCACCTCCAGTCGACTAGCGGGAGGACGATTCACAGATACGCAGTATTTT. Protein sequence: CATSSRLAGGRFTDTQYF.

This clonotype has ten or more counts. The CDR3 loop reads CASSLMAGSTDTQYF. The CDR3 nucleotides read TGTGCCAGCAGCTTAATGGCGGGCAGCACAGATACGCAGTATTTT. This rearrangement joins TRBV7-9 to TRBJ2-3, with a weak D call TRBD2 (5 bases). The germline V gene encodes CDR1 SEHNR and CDR2 FQNEAQ (reference sequence). The V gene lost 2 bases and the J gene lost 0 bases, with 9 bases spanning the gap. The CDR3 has 15 residues.

This clonotype was detected ten times or more. The gene calls are TRBV15 and TRBJ2-7; D is uncertain. This CDR3 is built from 15 residues. V was trimmed by 0 bases and J by 1 base, leaving 10 bases between them. Germline CDR1 LNHNV, CDR2 YYDKDF (reference sequence). The DNA of the CDR3 is TGTGCCACCAGCAGAGATCGAGCAAAATCCTACGAGCAGTACTTC. Translation: CATSRDRAKSYEQYF.

This clonotype was seen only a few times. The rearrangement joins TRBV4-3 to TRBJ2-7; no clear D. This CDR3 has 13 amino acids. CDR1 and CDR2 (germline): LGHNA, YSLEER. V lost 0 bases to trimming and J lost 3 bases, with 6 bases between them. CDR3 sequence reads: CASSQDGNYEQYF. The CDR3, as DNA: TGCGCCAGCAGCCAAGACGGTAACTACGAGCAGTACTTC.

V and J are TRBV7-2 and TRBJ2-3, with 14 nucleotides matching TRBD2. Germline loops: CDR1 SGHTA, CDR2 FQGNSA. The CDR3 is 18 amino acids. The J segment lost 4 bases and the V segment lost 5 bases, leaving 11 bases of the junction unmatched. The CDR3 loop reads CASSHPRLAGGPADTQYF. DNA of the CDR3: TGTGCCAGCAGCCACCCGAGACTAGCGGGAGGGCCAGCAGATACGCAGTATTTT.

The table lists this clonotype with many counts. V is TRBV9 and J is TRBJ1-2; D is ambiguous. The CDR3 is 15 residues long. The V gene's germline CDR1 is SGDLS and CDR2 YYNGEE. V was cut by 0 bases and J by 4 bases, with 13 bases left in between. The CDR3: CASSVGASARYGYTF. The CDR3 DNA sequence: TGTGCCAGCAGCGTAGGGGCCTCGGCTCGCTATGGCTACACCTTC.

This clonotype was found a few times. The chain joins TRBV27 to TRBJ1-2, with TRBD1 matching 9 bases. CDR3 length equals 13 residues. CDR1 is MNHEY and CDR2 is SMNVEV in the germline V gene (reference sequence). V lost 8 bases and J lost 8; bases outside the gene matches: 9. CDR3 nucleotides: TGTGCCAGCTGCTACACAGGGGGCGAGGGCTACACCTTC. This gives the protein CASCYTGGEGYTF.